The rows below give T cell receptor beta chains drawn from one sample of a study of CD8 T cells in Susac syndrome. TCRdb re-derived calls from the immunoSEQ multiplex PCR reads in MiXCR, one entry per CDR3 protein. The table includes under 200,000 distinct CDR3 sequences, 90% to 95% detected once. The sample consisted of CD4+ T cells from PBMCs. The origin of the receptors is a human donor with Susac syndrome. CDR3s include the opening cysteine and the closing phenylalanine or tryptophan.

length,V,CDR3
15,TRBV2,CASSEVQGIGYGYTF
17,TRBV5-5,CASSSYRDSATNEKLFF
15,TRBV19,CASSRPPGGNTEAFF
15,TRBV5-1,CASSTGTSGGETQYF
12,TRBV5-6,CASRAGYGELFF
16,TRBV3-1,CASRPSGGRGNTEAFF
18,TRBV7-6,CASSLFYRTSGARDTQYF
14,TRBV5-8,CASSLGVRNTEAFF
15,TRBV5-4,CASSFVPGEDQPQHF
11,TRBV12-3/TRBV12-4,CASSAKNTIYF
13,TRBV5-1,CASGTGGSDTQYF
17,TRBV4-1,CASSQATGYSGANVLTF
15,TRBV5-1,CASSSTSGRSYEQYF
15,TRBV6-5,CASSWSGGRTDTQYF
14,TRBV15,CATSPRHQNTEAFF
19,TRBV9,CASSKFRDRGLNSGNTIYF
15,TRBV24-1,CATSDGRAGNTEAFF
14,TRBV19,CASSIRQLSTEAFF
15,TRBV18,CASSPPGLAGAEQFF
12,TRBV20-1,CSVPVGGNIQYF
15,TRBV2,CASSLDGQGYQPQHF
15,TRBV5-1,CASSSTSREGDTQYF
15,TRBV6-5,CASSYSDPYNSPLHF
12,TRBV7-6,CASATSGGTQYF
15,TRBV18,CASSPETSGGGEQFF
19,TRBV4-1,CASSQAGPTSGPPGNEQFF
13,TRBV28,CASSSYTNEKLFF
18,TRBV5-4,CASSLWDLAVFSYNEQFF
12,TRBV29-1,CSVELPQETQYF
18,TRBV24-1,CATSDLRTSGSSYNEQFF
16,TRBV7-8,CASSLKSLVFNQPQHF
14,TRBV6-1,CASTPNAGAFGYTF
15,TRBV20-1,CSAHYQGAGGQPQHF
17,TRBV2,CASSDPPARVSTDTQYF
16,TRBV5-1,CASSLPPPTGGTGYTF
12,TRBV6-5,CASSHQGEGYTF
14,TRBV18,CASSPSGMNTEAFF
14,TRBV10-3,CAISGRDSYNEQFF
14,TRBV19,CASSMGRLNTEAFF
14,TRBV6-1,CASSEGGGTDTQYF
12,TRBV12-3/TRBV12-4,CASSLSGLEQYF
15,TRBV29-1,CSVLGGQAGNNEQFF
13,TRBV29-1,CSVDMGNTGELFF
16,TRBV7-2,CASSFLTSGSVVEQFF
12,TRBV28,CATGTGNQPQHF
13,TRBV29-1,CSVEEFRDYGYTF
14,TRBV28,CASIGQVSGNTIYF
13,TRBV29-1,CSVEGVEGTEAFF
15,TRBV4-1,CASSQDLPLGDTQYF
18,TRBV18,CASSPQGWATVGTGELFF
13,TRBV20-1,CSAIPRVGYGYTF
13,TRBV12-3/TRBV12-4,CASRPGTGGEQYF
13,TRBV29-1,CSVETTSLNEQFF
16,TRBV12-3/TRBV12-4,CASSPGVRMGNTEAFF
13,TRBV28,CASSPQPNTEAFF